This T cell receptor beta chain was sequenced for a study of blood T cell repertoires in COVID-19. Across the whole study: Spain, Italy and the United States supplied samples that represented acute and convalescent COVID-19. PBMCs, B-cell-depleted T cells, or T cells were the source of the cDNA or gDNA that made up the material.

In the original analysis: How many nucleated cells were present was estimated from reference gene primer amplification. The method was immunoSEQ multiplex PCR; TCRdb's version includes in-frame clones alone and lacks a portion of them. V, J and clone size derive from that table, while D and trimming were established from the DNA sequence. The data show tens of thousands of clones, around 90% seen once. The TCR originated in a man between 50 and 59 years old with acute or convalescent COVID-19. Sequenced: peripheral blood.

The DNA of the CDR3 is TGTGCCAGCAGCCAGACAGGGGGCAATCAGCCCCAGCATTTT. Amino acids: CASSQTGGNQPQHF. This chain links TRBV7-2 with TRBJ1-5, with TRBD1 matching over 8 bases. The CDR3 sequence is 14 residues long. V shed 5 bases and J 2 bases; nucleotides not matched to a gene: 2. Germline V gives CDR1 SGHTA, CDR2 FQGNSA. The full variable domain, rest sourced from reference TRBV7-2 and TRBJ1-5, is GAGVSQSPSNKVTEKGKDVELRCDPISGHTALYWYRQSLGQGLEFLIYFQGNSAPDKSGLPSDRFSAERTGGSVSTLTIQRTQQEDSAVYLCASSQTGGNQPQHFGDGTRLSIL.